This T cell receptor (beta chain) comes out of a study of blood T cell repertoires in COVID-19. Study-level information: Nucleic acid was either cDNA or gDNA, and it came from T cells, B-cell-depleted T cells, or PBMCs.

This clone was observed a few times. The trim removed 1 base at V and 2 bases at J, leaving 5 bases unmatched. The CDR3 runs 16 residues. Germline CDR1 is SEHNR and CDR2 is FQNEAQ (reference sequence). Here immunoSEQ multiplex PCR was the method, and the copy in TCRdb shows in-frame clones only, minus some. The sample has 80,000 or so clones; 91% are singletons. The TCR sequence derives from a woman aged 45-65 years in a cohort sampled during active COVID-19. The chain is built from TRBV7-9 and TRBJ2-3, with 8 bases identical to TRBD2. Sequencing was done on a sample of peripheral blood. CDR3 sequence: CASSLGGSGNTDTQYF. CDR3 sequence (DNA): TGTGCCAGCAGCTTAGGTGGTAGCGGGAACACAGATACGCAGTATTTT.